The next 6 T cell receptor beta chains were all read from a single sample in a study of early T cells in non-severe SARS-CoV-2 infection. TCRdb processed the 5' RACE reads anew with MiXCR; each CDR3 protein has one entry. The table records more than 85,000 distinct CDR3 sequences, roughly 13% of them present only once. The sequenced sample was whole blood. The receptors stem from an adult who was a healthcare worker with PCR-confirmed SARS-CoV-2 infection or an uninfected control (not recorded which).

The table lists this clonotype with many counts. The V and J genes are TRBV5-1 and TRBJ2-3, with D perhaps matching TRBD2 (5 bases). This CDR3 spans 14 amino acids. Germline loops: CDR1 SGHRS, CDR2 YFSETQ. V lost 5 bases and J 3 bases, leaving 13 bases between the germline ends. This chain's CDR3 is CASSTDWVTDTQYF. CDR3 DNA sequence: TGCGCCAGCAGTACGGACTGGGTTACAGATACGCAGTATTTT.

This clonotype was recorded only once. Here the CDR3 reads CASSRLTSGRSTDTQYF. The CDR3 DNA is TGTGCCAGCAGTCGACTGACTAGCGGGAGGAGCACAGATACGCAGTATTTT. The V and J genes are TRBV28 and TRBJ2-3; 13 bases match TRBD2. Germline CDR1 and CDR2: MDHEN and SYDVKM. CDR3 size: 17 residues. V dropped 5 bases and J dropped 0; count of bases not matched to a gene: 5.

In its sample, this clonotype was seen many times. V gene TRBV4-1 combines with J gene TRBJ2-7; a possible D gene is TRBD2 (5 bases). This CDR3 comprises 13 residues. V was shortened by 1 base and J by 5 bases, with 9 bases between the two germline ends. The V gene's germline CDR1 is MGHRA and CDR2 YSYEKL. The CDR3 spells CASSQGPRDEQYF. CDR3 nucleotides: TGCGCCAGCAGCCAAGGACCGAGGGACGAGCAGTACTTC.

This chain joins TRBV9 and TRBJ2-7, with 8 bases that match TRBD1. The CDR3 is 14 amino acids. J gave up 7 bases and V 4 bases, and 10 bases lay outside the gene matches. CDR1 is SGDLS, CDR2 YYNGEE, per germline. The chain's CDR3 is CASSSRGQAGEQYF. For the CDR3, the DNA is TGTGCCAGCAGCTCCCGGGGACAGGCGGGAGAGCAGTACTTC.

This clonotype was counted only a few times. The chain recombines TRBV20-1 with TRBJ2-3, with D perhaps matching TRBD2 (5 bases). CDR1 and CDR2 from the germline V gene are DFQATT and SNEGSKA (reference sequence). The CDR3 is 12 residues long. The germline V and J ends were trimmed by 6 bases and 4 bases, with 11 bases remaining between them. The CDR3 DNA sequence: TGCAGTGCGATGAAACTAGCAGATACGCAGTATTTT. Its protein is CSAMKLADTQYF.

V and J are TRBV4-2 and TRBJ1-1, with a weak D call TRBD1 (5 bases). The CDR3 is 14 residues long. The germline V and J ends were trimmed by 1 base and 6 bases, with 12 bases remaining between them. The germline gives CDR1 LGHNA, CDR2 YNFKEQ. As DNA, the CDR3 is TGTGCCAGCAGCCAAGTATTAGGGGAGGCTGAAGCTTTCTTT. Amino acid sequence: CASSQVLGEAEAFF.